The next 27 T cell receptor beta chains were all read from a single sample in a study of T-cell reconstitution after alpha-beta-depleted transplantation in children. Unique molecular identifiers were incorporated into the prepared TCRbeta library. MiXCR was run by TCRdb on the PCR reads, yielding one entry per CDR3 protein. This table holds 300,000 or so distinct CDR3 sequences, 9.5% to 10% found once. This sample comprised PBMCs from the stem cell graft donor, obtained from the stem cell graft. The source is a human donor who donated a stem cell graft to a child with SCID.

Points on this clonotype: It may be a read error: a sequence one base away is much more abundant. V is TRBV25-1 and J is TRBJ2-5; the match to TRBD1 covers 8 bases. Germline-derived CDR1 and CDR2 are MGHDK and SYGVNS. The CDR3 sequence is 16 residues long. The CDR3 spells CASSDRVLGQGKTLYF. As DNA, the CDR3 is TGTGCCAGCAGTGATCGAGTCCTCGGACAGGGCAAGACCCTGTACTTC.

On this clonotype itself: Because the CDR3 is missing its conserved closing phenylalanine or tryptophan, this is likely a read error. The chain has TRBV27 and TRBJ2-3; 8 bases are a match to TRBD2. CDR3 size: 15 residues. From germline, CDR1 is MNHEY and CDR2 SMNVEV (reference sequence). The J segment lost 0 bases and the V segment lost 1 base, leaving 0 bases of the junction unmatched. This CDR3 is CASSLLAGSTDTQYL. The CDR3 coding sequence is TGTGCCAGCAGTTTATTAGCGGGGAGCACAGATACGCAGTATTTA.

The J gene is TRBJ1-2, the V gene TRBV7-9; 8 nucleotides agree with TRBD1. Per germline, CDR1 SEHNR and CDR2 FQNEAQ (reference sequence). J gave up 4 bases and V 5 bases, and 3 bases lay outside the gene matches. The CDR3 runs to 13 residues. As DNA, the CDR3 is TGTGCCAGCAGCCAGGGACAGGTCTATGGCTACACCTTC. Translation gives CASSQGQVYGYTF.

This clonotype showed up just a few times. The chain carries TRBV5-5 and TRBJ1-2; D is unresolved. V was pared by 1 base and J by 8 bases, with 9 bases between. Germline lookup yields CDR1 SGHKS and CDR2 YYEKEE (reference sequence). CDR3 length: 12 amino acids. Written as DNA, the CDR3 is TGTGCCAGCAGCTTGTCTGTGGAGGGCTACACCTTC. Protein product: CASSLSVEGYTF. The full variable domain, rest sourced from reference TRBV5-5 and TRBJ1-2, is DAGVTQSPTHLIKTRGQQVTLRCSPISGHKSVSWYQQVLGQGPQFIFQYYEKEERGRGNFPDRFSARQFPNYSSELNVNALLLGDSALYLCASSLSVEGYTFGSGTRLTVV.

This clonotype was picked up a small number of times. The gene calls are TRBV5-1 and TRBJ2-5; possibly TRBD2 for D (7 bases). CDR3 size: 14 residues. Trimming left V 4 bases short and J 1 base short, with 11 bases between. Germline CDR1 is SGHRS and CDR2 is YFSETQ. CDR3 nucleotide sequence: TGCGCCAGCAGCCGTGGGGGGGCCCAAGAGACCCAGTACTTC. Its protein product is CASSRGGAQETQYF.

There are a few counts of this clonotype. J is TRBJ2-1 and V is TRBV5-1; D is perhaps TRBD2 (8 bases). This CDR3 contains 14 residues. V gave up 2 bases and J gave up 6 bases, with 12 bases separating them. Germline V gene lookup returns CDR1 SGHRS and CDR2 YFSETQ. CDR3 sequence: CASSLQGTSNEQFF. CDR3 DNA sequence: TGCGCCAGCAGCTTACAGGGGACTAGCAATGAGCAGTTCTTC.

V is TRBV18 and J is TRBJ2-3, with D possibly matching TRBD1 (5 bases). Germline CDR1 KGHSH, CDR2 LQKENI. Trimming pared 3 bases from V and 3 bases from J, leaving 13 bases between. This CDR3 region has 15 residues. The DNA of the CDR3 is TGTGCCAGCTCACCCCGCAGGGATAGGACAGATACGCAGTATTTT. This translates into CASSPRRDRTDTQYF.

This clonotype was seen at least ten times. The chain carries TRBV5-1 and TRBJ2-2, with D possibly being TRBD1 (6 bases). The germline CDR1 and CDR2 sequences are SGHRS and YFSETQ. The length of the CDR3 is 17 residues. V lost 3 bases and J lost 0, with 15 bases in between. Here the CDR3 DNA reads TGCGCCAGCAGCTCTATTATCAGGGGAGCGAACACCGGGGAGCTGTTTTTT. Protein product: CASSSIIRGANTGELFF.

This clonotype was recorded a few times. The V and J genes are TRBV5-1 and TRBJ2-5; 8 bases agree with TRBD2. Losses at the gene ends were 2 bases for V and 4 bases for J; bases not matched to a gene: 4. CDR3 length equals 14 residues. Germline V gene data show CDR1 as SGHRS and CDR2 as YFSETQ. The CDR3 DNA reads as TGCGCCAGCAGCTTCGCTAGCGGGTCAGAGACCCAGTACTTC. Its translation: CASSFASGSETQYF.

In this sample, this clonotype turned up a few times. This rearrangement joins TRBV9 to TRBJ2-5; 11 nucleotides match TRBD2. The CDR3 is made up of 17 amino acids. Trimming at V came to 0 bases and at J to 3 bases, leaving 7 bases not matched to a gene. Germline loops: CDR1 SGDLS, CDR2 YYNGEE. CDR3 sequence: CASSVAWASGGKETQYF. For the CDR3, the DNA is TGTGCCAGCAGCGTAGCTTGGGCTAGCGGGGGGAAAGAGACCCAGTACTTC.

This clonotype has ten or more counts. V usage is TRBV12-3 or TRBV12-4 and J usage is TRBJ1-1, with D possibly being TRBD1 (5 bases). V was trimmed by 5 bases and J by 6 bases, leaving 10 bases between them. This CDR3 is built from 12 residues. The CDR3 region has the DNA TGTGCCAGCAGTACCGGGGGAGCTGAAGCTTTCTTT. Translated, it gives CASSTGGAEAFF.

This clonotype was counted only a few times. The gene calls are TRBV18 and TRBJ2-2; D may be TRBD1 (5 bases). Germline V gives CDR1 KGHSH, CDR2 LQKENI. This CDR3 comprises 15 residues. The V gene lost 3 bases and the J gene lost 3 bases, with 11 bases spanning the gap. In DNA, the CDR3 is TGTGCCAGCTCACCTACGACAGTTTACACCGGGGAGCTGTTTTTT. Amino acids: CASSPTTVYTGELFF.

This clonotype has a count of ten or more. This sequence joins TRBV5-1 and TRBJ2-3, with D unresolved. The germline V and J ends were trimmed by 4 bases and 7 bases, with 10 bases remaining between them. The CDR3 sequence is 12 residues long. Germline V gene sequence: CDR1 SGHRS, CDR2 YFSETQ. CDR3 bases: TGCGCCAGCAGCCCACCTTCAAATACGCAGTATTTT. This gives the protein CASSPPSNTQYF.

This chain joins TRBV4-1 and TRBJ1-2, with D possibly matching TRBD1 (5 bases). Germline V gives CDR1 MGHRA, CDR2 YSYEKL. Trimming pared 0 bases from V and 2 bases from J, leaving 13 bases between. CDR3 length equals 16 residues. The CDR3 DNA reads as TGCGCCAGCAGCCAAGATCCAGACGCAGGGAACTATGGCTACACCTTC. It codes for CASSQDPDAGNYGYTF.

This clonotype was picked up a small number of times. The gene calls are TRBV5-1 and TRBJ2-2, with 9 bases aligning to TRBD2. The CDR3 contains 17 residues. Germline CDR1 and CDR2: SGHRS and YFSETQ. The V segment lost 4 bases and the J segment 4 bases; nucleotides outside the gene matches: 11. CDR3 region: CASSPRGGGAVTGELFF. DNA of the CDR3: TGCGCCAGCAGCCCCCGAGGCGGGGGGGCGGTCACCGGGGAGCTGTTTTTT.

This clonotype occurred many times. The chain employs TRBV12-3 or TRBV12-4 and TRBJ2-7, with D hard to call. The CDR3 runs 11 residues. V was trimmed by 6 bases and J by 3 bases, leaving 6 bases between them. CDR3 bases: TGTGCCAGCAGCGACAACTACGAGCAGTACTTC. Translating it yields CASSDNYEQYF.

The genes are TRBV5-1 and TRBJ2-1, with a weak D call TRBD1 (6 bases). In germline, CDR1 is SGHRS, CDR2 YFSETQ. This CDR3 is built from 17 residues. V dropped 1 base and J dropped 0 bases, with 14 bases sitting between them. The CDR3 sequence is CASSLYAGDNSYNEQFF. In nucleotides, the CDR3 is TGCGCCAGCAGCTTGTACGCAGGGGATAACTCCTACAATGAGCAGTTCTTC.

The chain carries TRBV14 and TRBJ2-2; 11 nucleotides match TRBD1. The CDR3 sequence is 16 residues long. V dropped 4 bases and J dropped 5; count of bases not matched to a gene: 6. Germline V gives CDR1 SGHDN, CDR2 FVKESK. The CDR3 sequence is CASSRDRGSLTGELFF. DNA of the CDR3: TGTGCCAGCAGCCGGGACAGGGGGTCACTTACCGGGGAGCTGTTTTTT. Together with reference TRBV14 and TRBJ2-2, the CDR3 gives the full variable domain: EAGVTQFPSHSVIEKGQTVTLRCDPISGHDNLYWYRRVMGKEIKFLLHFVKESKQDESGMPNNRFLAERTGGTYSTLKVQPAELEDSGVYFCASSRDRGSLTGELFFGEGSRLTVL.

This clonotype was observed a few times. The chain employs TRBV12-3 or TRBV12-4 and TRBJ2-1, with no clear D. Trimming stripped 2 bases from V and 6 bases from J, with 14 bases between. The CDR3 is 15 amino acids. The CDR3 DNA is TGTGCCAGCAGTTTAACAACCCCCTTCGCCAATGAGCAGTTCTTC. It codes for CASSLTTPFANEQFF.

This clonotype appeared once. J is TRBJ2-5 and V is TRBV7-2, with 12 bases lining up with TRBD1. The CDR3 is made up of 17 amino acids. The germline V gene has CDR1 SGHTA and CDR2 FQGNSA. With 0 bases clipped from V and 4 bases from J, the junction kept 6 bases outside the gene matches. Written as DNA, the CDR3 is TGTGCCAGCAGCTTAGCGGTGGGACAGGGGGCTTTAGAGACCCAGTACTTC. Translated, it gives CASSLAVGQGALETQYF.

This clonotype came up a few times. The rearrangement joins TRBV29-1 to TRBJ2-5; D not certain. V was clipped by 4 bases and J by 5 bases, with 11 bases between them. The CDR3 has 12 residues. Germline loops: CDR1 SQVTM, CDR2 ANQGSEA. The CDR3 spells CSVGGVRETQYF. CDR3 coding DNA: TGCAGCGTTGGTGGGGTAAGGGAGACCCAGTACTTC.

Many counts were recorded for this clonotype. Here the CDR3 DNA reads TGTGCCAGCAGTTTAGTGCTGGGGGAGCTCACAGATACGCAGTATTTT. It encodes CASSLVLGELTDTQYF. This chain links TRBV12-3 or TRBV12-4 with TRBJ2-3; D tentatively fits TRBD1 or TRBD2 (5 bases each). Trimming pared 1 base from V and 2 bases from J, leaving 13 bases between. CDR3 length: 16 residues.

The V call is TRBV12-3 or TRBV12-4, the J call TRBJ1-5; 8 bases agree with TRBD1. J lost 3 bases, V lost 2 bases, and 6 bases had no gene match. This CDR3 spans 16 amino acids. The CDR3: CASSLRGQVVNQPQHF. In DNA, the CDR3 is TGTGCCAGCAGTTTAAGGGGACAGGTAGTCAATCAGCCCCAGCATTTT.

V and J are TRBV20-1 and TRBJ2-3; D could derive from TRBD1 or TRBD2 (5 bases each). The CDR3 consists of 15 residues. Per germline, CDR1 DFQATT and CDR2 SNEGSKA (reference sequence). V was cut by 6 bases and J by 6 bases, with 22 bases left in between. The CDR3 DNA reads as TGCAGTGCCAACCGGGACGGCGCGGGTATGGATACGCAGTATTTT. Amino acid sequence: CSANRDGAGMDTQYF.

This clonotype was found a few times. This chain links TRBV7-9 with TRBJ1-6; 10 nucleotides match TRBD1. CDR3 length: 16 amino acids. Trimming cost V 3 bases and J 4 bases; bases outside gene matches: 3. CDR1 is SEHNR, CDR2 FQNEAQ, per germline (reference sequence). The DNA for the CDR3 is TGTGCCAGCAGCTTGGGGACAGGGGCTTATAATTCACCCCTCCACTTT. Translation gives CASSLGTGAYNSPLHF.

The sample holds a few counts of this clonotype. The chain has TRBV25-1 and TRBJ2-1; 10 positions agree with TRBD2. After removal of 5 bases from V and 7 bases from J, the junction contained 11 bases not matched to a gene. This CDR3 contains 16 residues. Per germline, CDR1 MGHDK and CDR2 SYGVNS. CDR3 in DNA: TGTGCCAGCAGTCTTCAAGCGGGGGGGCCGGATAATGAGCAGTTCTTC. Its translation is CASSLQAGGPDNEQFF.

On this clonotype: This clone may be a read error of a much larger clone one base away. The chain employs TRBV5-1 and TRBJ2-1, with D unclear. Germline-derived CDR1 and CDR2 are SGHRS and YFSETQ. This CDR3 has 12 residues. The DNA for the CDR3 is TGCGCCAGCCGGAGCGCCTACAATGAGCAGTTATTC. Its protein product is CASRSAYNEQLF.